A selection of T cell receptor beta chains follows, all from one sample in a study of blood T cells in healthy people across ages. MiXCR, applied by TCRdb to the 5' RACE reads, yields one record per CDR3 protein. Of approximately 780,000 distinct CDR3 sequences in the sample, 25% to 30% are singletons; the top ten hold around 3%. Another study also made use of these data, one on T cells of mothers and their children.

The source material was blood. The source is a boy between 10 and 17 years old in good health. The CDR3 runs from the conserved cysteine through the conserved F or W. The D gene is left open where the match is weak. Only some rows state a clone size, as once, few, many or a class for expanded clones.

NA	TRBV30	NA	TRBJ1-1	TGTGCCTGGAGGGTACAGGGTAGCACTGAAGCTTTCTTT	CAWRVQGSTEAFF
TRBD1	TRBV6-5	once	TRBJ1-1	TGTGCCAGCTCAGGGGGCGCAGGAACTGAAGCTTTCTTT	CASSGGAGTEAFF
TRBD1	TRBV2	NA	TRBJ2-3	TGTGCCAGCAGTGGCGACAGGGGGCAGGCAGATACGCAGTATTTT	CASSGDRGQADTQYF
NA	TRBV30	few	TRBJ2-1	TGTGCCTGGGCACATCCGCGGACCAGCTCCTACAATGAGCAGTTCTTC	CAWAHPRTSSYNEQFF
TRBD2	TRBV20-1	NA	TRBJ2-1	TGCAGTGCCCATAATATCCTAGCGGGTCTAGACAATGAGCAGTTCTTC	CSAHNILAGLDNEQFF
NA	TRBV25-1	few	TRBJ2-5	TGTGCCAGCATGGGAATTCAGGGGACCCAGTACTTC	CASMGIQGTQYF
NA	TRBV11-2	NA	TRBJ1-4	TGTGCCAGCAGCTTAAGGCGAGGAGGTGAAAAACTGTTTTTT	CASSLRRGGEKLFF
NA	TRBV15	NA	TRBJ2-3	TGTGCCACCAGCAGAGGCACCCAAGGAGGTCAAGATACGCAGTATTTT	CATSRGTQGGQDTQYF
NA	TRBV7-9	NA	TRBJ1-4	TGTGCCAGCAGCTTCTACTTGGGACACCTGACTAATGAAAAACTGTTTTTT	CASSFYLGHLTNEKLFF
NA	TRBV6-2/TRBV6-3	NA	TRBJ2-7	TGTGCCAGCAGTTATCGCCGGGGGCAGGAACGAAGCGAGCAGTACTTC	CASSYRRGQERSEQYF
NA	TRBV7-3	NA	TRBJ2-6	TGTGCCAGCAGCTTGAGTCCTGGGGCCAACGTCCTGACTTTC	CASSLSPGANVLTF
NA	TRBV12-3/TRBV12-4	NA	TRBJ1-2	TGTGCCAGCAGTTTCTCCATGTCTTTGGGCTACACCTTC	CASSFSMSLGYTF
NA	TRBV28	few	TRBJ2-5	TGTGCCAGCAGTAAGGGGCCAGCGCCAAAAGAGGCCCAGTACTTC	CASSKGPAPKEAQYF
TRBD1	TRBV7-4	NA	TRBJ2-7	TGTGCCAGCAGCTGCCGGGACAGGGAAGACGAGCAGTACTTC	CASSCRDREDEQYF
TRBD2	TRBV7-9	few	TRBJ2-3	TGTGCCAGCAGCCGACCCATAGCGGGGACAAACACAGATACGCAGTATTTT	CASSRPIAGTNTDTQYF
NA	TRBV14	few	TRBJ1-1	TGTGCCAGCAATAGGGACGGTTCGGCGGTAGCTTTCTTT	CASNRDGSAVAFF
NA	TRBV7-2	NA	TRBJ2-7	TGTGCCAGCAGACAACAGGCAGGGGCCTACGAGCAGTACTTC	CASRQQAGAYEQYF
NA	TRBV2	NA	TRBJ2-1	TGTGCCAGCAGTGAAGTTGGCAGGGATGAGCAGTTCTTC	CASSEVGRDEQFF
TRBD1	TRBV12-3/TRBV12-4	few	TRBJ2-5	TGTGCCAGCAGTTTTCAGGGGGCGAGTGAGACCCAGTACTTC	CASSFQGASETQYF
TRBD1	TRBV7-2	NA	TRBJ1-2	TGTGCCAGCAGCTTATTCCGGTCGGGGACAGGCCCCTATGGCTACACCTTC	CASSLFRSGTGPYGYTF
NA	TRBV7-3	few	TRBJ2-5	TGTGCCACAGGGAGGGAGACCCAGTACTTC	CATGRETQYF
TRBD1	TRBV7-9	NA	TRBJ2-5	TGTGCCAGCAGCCCCCTGGGACAGGGGGTCTCTGAGCAGTACTTC	CASSPLGQGVSEQYF
NA	TRBV7-9	NA	TRBJ1-1	TGTGCCAGCAGCTCTCCCGGGCCGCGGGACACTGAAGCTTTCTTT	CASSSPGPRDTEAFF
NA	TRBV5-1	NA	TRBJ1-1	TGCGCCAGCAGCTTGTGGGCAAGGGGCGCGAGCACTGAAGCTTTCTTT	CASSLWARGASTEAFF
TRBD1	TRBV11-2	NA	TRBJ2-4	TGTGCCAGCAGCCCCTTTAACCAGGGGGCCGCATACATTCAGTACTTC	CASSPFNQGAAYIQYF
TRBD1	TRBV27	few	TRBJ1-6	TGTGCCAGCAGTCCTCCGGACAGGGGTTCACCCCTCCACTTT	CASSPPDRGSPLHF
NA	TRBV19	few	TRBJ2-2	TGTGCCAGTAGCGACGTCTTCCCGGGAGACTACACCGGAGAGCTGTTTTTT	CASSDVFPGDYTGELFF
TRBD1	TRBV20-1	NA	TRBJ2-2	TGCAGTGCTAGTAGTCCGGCAGGGGGAACCGGGGAGCTGTTTTTT	CSASSPAGGTGELFF
TRBD2	TRBV29-1	NA	TRBJ2-1	TGCAGCGTTGAGGGGCACCTAGCGGGAGGGAATGAGCAGTTCTTC	CSVEGHLAGGNEQFF
NA	TRBV12-3/TRBV12-4	few	TRBJ1-2	TGTGCCAGCCATGGGACTGTCAAAGGCTATGGCTACACCTTC	CASHGTVKGYGYTF
NA	TRBV6-4	few	TRBJ1-5	TGTGCCAGCCCTCGACTTGAGGGGAGCCTTAGTCAGCCCCAGCATTTT	CASPRLEGSLSQPQHF
NA	TRBV6-5	NA	TRBJ1-4	TGTGCCAGCAGTTACGTGGTTAATGAAAAACTGTTTTTT	CASSYVVNEKLFF
TRBD1	TRBV19	NA	TRBJ2-7	TGTGCCAGAAGCCAACAGGGGTCCTCCTACGAGCAGTACTTC	CARSQQGSSYEQYF
TRBD1	TRBV29-1	NA	TRBJ1-4	TGCAGCGGACGGACAGGGACAAATGAAAAACTGTTTTTT	CSGRTGTNEKLFF
TRBD2	TRBV7-6	NA	TRBJ2-5	TGTGCCAGCAGGTCGACTAGCGGGGGCGTAGAGACCCAGTACTTC	CASRSTSGGVETQYF
NA	TRBV7-8	few	TRBJ1-5	TGTGCCAGCAGCGCAGGGATCCGGCAGCCCCAGCATTTT	CASSAGIRQPQHF
TRBD2	TRBV7-3	NA	TRBJ2-3	TGTGCCAGCAGCAAGACTAGCGGGGCCACAGATACGCAGTATTTT	CASSKTSGATDTQYF
NA	TRBV7-9	NA	TRBJ2-7	TGTGCCAGCAGCTTAAAGTCGGCGGGGCCTTCCTACGAGCAGTACTTC	CASSLKSAGPSYEQYF
NA	TRBV9	NA	TRBJ1-1	TGTGCCAGCAGCAGGGACGGGGGCGCTGAAGCTTTCTTT	CASSRDGGAEAFF
NA	TRBV7-2	NA	TRBJ2-5	TGTGCCAGCAGCTTTACAGGGAAAGAGACCCAGTACTTC	CASSFTGKETQYF
NA	TRBV7-2	NA	TRBJ2-3	TGTGCCAGCAATCGTGGCGGGGGAGGGGGAGATACGCAGTATTTT	CASNRGGGGGDTQYF
NA	TRBV30	NA	TRBJ1-5	TGTGCCTGGAGCGTAGAGGCCAATCAGCCCCAGCATTTT	CAWSVEANQPQHF
NA	TRBV4-1	NA	TRBJ2-1	TGCGCCAGCAGCTTGCAAGGCATTTACAATGAGCAGTTCTTC	CASSLQGIYNEQFF
NA	TRBV7-9	few	TRBJ1-3	TGTGCCAGCAGCTTAGTGTTGGCGGACACCATATATTTT	CASSLVLADTIYF
NA	TRBV9	NA	TRBJ1-2	TGTGCCAGCAGCGTTTCCGTGGGGGGGTATGGCTACACCTTC	CASSVSVGGYGYTF
TRBD1	TRBV10-3	few	TRBJ1-2	TGTGCCATCACCCGGGACAGGGATCGTGGCTACACCTTC	CAITRDRDRGYTF
TRBD1	TRBV4-1	NA	TRBJ2-3	TGCGCCAGCAGCCAACCCCAGGGGGCAGATACGCAGTATTTT	CASSQPQGADTQYF
NA	TRBV7-9	few	TRBJ1-4	TGTGCCAGCAGCGACTTACAGGAAAAACTGTTTTTT	CASSDLQEKLFF
NA	TRBV7-2	NA	TRBJ2-5	TGTGCCAGCAGCTTACAGGTCGAAGAGACCCAGTACTTC	CASSLQVEETQYF
NA	TRBV3-1	NA	TRBJ1-2	TGTGCCAGCAGCCAAGCGTTTAAACAGGGTATCGGCTATGGCTACACCTTC	CASSQAFKQGIGYGYTF
NA	TRBV25-1	NA	TRBJ2-2	TGTGCCAGCAGTGAATATAGTAGGCATGGGGACACCGGGGAGCTGTTTTTT	CASSEYSRHGDTGELFF
TRBD1	TRBV5-1	NA	TRBJ1-1	TGCGCCAGCAGCCCGGGACAGGGGATCAGTGAAGCTTTCTTT	CASSPGQGISEAFF
NA	TRBV6-5	few	TRBJ1-6	TGTGCCACCTCCTTACAGGGTCCCTATAATTCACCCCTCCACTTT	CATSLQGPYNSPLHF
TRBD2	TRBV3-1	few	TRBJ2-7	TGTGCCAGCAGCCAAGCCCCCGGGGCTAGCGGCTCCTACGAGCAGTACTTC	CASSQAPGASGSYEQYF
TRBD2	TRBV4-1	few	TRBJ2-5	TGCGCCAGCAGCCCCCGGACTAGCGGGGGGGCCGAAGAGACCCAGTACTTC	CASSPRTSGGAEETQYF